This TCR beta chain was observed in a study of CD8 T cells in Susac syndrome. A quantity of about 0.5 to 1 ug RNA underwent reverse transcription using random hexamers. TCR beta CDR3 was amplified by immunoSEQ covering 54 Vbeta and 13 Jbeta. One entry per CDR3 protein results from TCRdb running MiXCR on the immunoSEQ multiplex PCR reads. This repertoire shows a few hundred thousand distinct CDR3 sequences, just over 90% found once; its top ten account for more than 0.06%. Trimming shortened V by 1 base and J by 14 bases, and 20 bases separated the two germline ends. CDR1 LGHDT and CDR2 YNNKEL come from the germline V gene (reference sequence). This CDR3 spans 15 amino acids. CD8+ and CD4+ T cells from blood underwent TCR beta sequencing, which was carried out in a high-throughput format. The multiple sclerosis controls were treatment-naive patients with relapsing-remitting disease that was stable or active. While CD8+ and CD4+ T cells were isolated negatively, TEMRA cells were enriched by FACS.

The sequencing input was CD4+ T cells from PBMCs. The receptor was derived from a human donor with multiple sclerosis. The V call is TRBV3-1, the J call TRBJ2-2, with D perhaps TRBD2 (7 bases). This chain's CDR3 is CASSQVSAGTPGLFF. CDR3 nucleotide sequence: TGTGCCAGCAGCCAAGTGTCAGCGGGGACACCCGGTCTGTTTTTT. The whole variable domain, remainder taken from reference TRBV3-1 and TRBJ2-2, is DTAVSQTPKYLVTQMGNDKSIKCEQNLGHDTMYWYKQDSKKFLKIMFSYNNKELIINETVPNRFSPKSPDKAHLNLHINSLELGDSAVYFCASSQVSAGTPGLFFGEGSRLTVL.